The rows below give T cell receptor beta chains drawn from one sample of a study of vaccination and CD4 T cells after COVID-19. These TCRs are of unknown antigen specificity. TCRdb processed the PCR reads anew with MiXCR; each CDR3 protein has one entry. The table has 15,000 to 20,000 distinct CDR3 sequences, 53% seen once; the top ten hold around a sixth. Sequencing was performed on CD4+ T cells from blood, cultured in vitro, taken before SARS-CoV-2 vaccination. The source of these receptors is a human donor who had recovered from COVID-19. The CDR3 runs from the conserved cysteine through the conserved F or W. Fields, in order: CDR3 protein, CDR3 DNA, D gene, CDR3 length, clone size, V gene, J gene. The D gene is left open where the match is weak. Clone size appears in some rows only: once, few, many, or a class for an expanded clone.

CDR3aa: CASRNLPPGDEQYF
CDR3nt: TGTGCCAGCAGAAACCTCCCCCCGGGGGACGAGCAGTACTTC
d_gene: .
len: 14
abundance: .
v_gene: TRBV6-1
j_gene: TRBJ2-7

CDR3aa: CASSFKGGWQPQHF
CDR3nt: TGTGCCAGCAGTTTTAAAGGGGGCTGGCAGCCCCAGCATTTT
d_gene: TRBD1
len: 14
abundance: .
v_gene: TRBV27
j_gene: TRBJ1-5

CDR3aa: CASSPRTGGEYGYTF
CDR3nt: TGTGCCAGCAGCCCCCGGACAGGGGGCGAATATGGCTACACCTTC
d_gene: TRBD1
len: 15
abundance: .
v_gene: TRBV14
j_gene: TRBJ1-2

CDR3aa: CSASFSQETQYF
CDR3nt: TGCAGTGCTAGTTTTTCCCAAGAGACCCAGTACTTC
d_gene: .
len: 12
abundance: once
v_gene: TRBV20-1
j_gene: TRBJ2-5

CDR3aa: CASSLGFRTGAGTGANVLTF
CDR3nt: TGTGCCAGCAGCTTAGGATTTAGGACAGGGGCTGGGACTGGGGCCAACGTCCTGACTTTC
d_gene: TRBD1
len: 20
abundance: .
v_gene: TRBV7-3
j_gene: TRBJ2-6

CDR3aa: CASSLVRIHSGNTIYF
CDR3nt: TGTGCCAGCAGCTTAGTACGGATCCACTCTGGAAACACCATATATTTT
d_gene: .
len: 16
abundance: .
v_gene: TRBV7-2
j_gene: TRBJ1-3

CDR3aa: CASSLSTESTEAFF
CDR3nt: TGTGCCAGCAGCTTATCTACCGAGTCCACTGAAGCTTTCTTT
d_gene: .
len: 14
abundance: few
v_gene: TRBV7-9
j_gene: TRBJ1-1

CDR3aa: CASSYPRPSDRAGSQETQYF
CDR3nt: TGTGCCAGCAGTTACCCGCGCCCCTCCGACCGGGCCGGCTCCCAAGAGACCCAGTACTTC
d_gene: .
len: 20
abundance: .
v_gene: TRBV6-5
j_gene: TRBJ2-5

CDR3aa: CASKSGGGYGYTF
CDR3nt: TGTGCCAGCAAATCCGGGGGAGGCTATGGCTACACCTTC
d_gene: .
len: 13
abundance: .
v_gene: TRBV6-1
j_gene: TRBJ1-2

CDR3aa: CAIRRTGGDYGYTF
CDR3nt: TGTGCCATCAGGAGGACAGGGGGGGACTATGGCTACACCTTC
d_gene: TRBD1
len: 14
abundance: few
v_gene: TRBV10-3
j_gene: TRBJ1-2

CDR3aa: CASSSSSVGISGANVLTF
CDR3nt: TGTGCCAGCAGTTCCTCCTCAGTGGGAATCTCTGGGGCCAACGTCCTGACTTTC
d_gene: .
len: 18
abundance: .
v_gene: TRBV6-5
j_gene: TRBJ2-6

CDR3aa: CASRQGAGNTIYF
CDR3nt: TGTGCCAGCCGACAGGGAGCCGGAAACACCATATATTTT
d_gene: TRBD1
len: 13
abundance: .
v_gene: TRBV25-1
j_gene: TRBJ1-3

CDR3aa: CSARPQGEGSPLHF
CDR3nt: TGCAGTGCTAGACCCCAGGGGGAAGGTTCACCCCTCCACTTT
d_gene: TRBD1
len: 14
abundance: few
v_gene: TRBV20-1
j_gene: TRBJ1-6

CDR3aa: CASSFLNEQFF
CDR3nt: TGTGCCAGCAGTTTTCTCAATGAGCAGTTCTTC
d_gene: .
len: 11
abundance: .
v_gene: TRBV27
j_gene: TRBJ2-1

CDR3aa: CASSAPGRGYTF
CDR3nt: TGTGCCAGCAGTGCGCCAGGACGAGGCTACACCTTC
d_gene: .
len: 12
abundance: .
v_gene: TRBV25-1
j_gene: TRBJ1-2

CDR3aa: CATSGQGKNQPQHF
CDR3nt: TGCGCCACCTCCGGCCAGGGGAAGAATCAGCCCCAGCATTTT
d_gene: .
len: 14
abundance: .
v_gene: TRBV10-2
j_gene: TRBJ1-5

CDR3aa: CASILSGGANTGELFF
CDR3nt: TGTGCCAGCATTCTAAGCGGGGGGGCGAACACCGGGGAGCTGTTTTTT
d_gene: TRBD2
len: 16
abundance: .
v_gene: TRBV7-2
j_gene: TRBJ2-2

CDR3aa: CASSPSSYNSPLHF
CDR3nt: TGTGCCAGCAGTCCGAGCTCCTATAATTCACCCCTCCACTTT
d_gene: .
len: 14
abundance: few
v_gene: TRBV6-1
j_gene: TRBJ1-6

CDR3aa: CASSFGRGSQETQYF
CDR3nt: TGTGCCAGCAGCTTCGGGAGGGGGAGCCAAGAGACCCAGTACTTC
d_gene: TRBD2
len: 15
abundance: .
v_gene: TRBV5-4
j_gene: TRBJ2-5

CDR3aa: CAISGQLNTEAFF
CDR3nt: TGTGCCATCAGTGGGCAGCTCAACACTGAAGCTTTCTTT
d_gene: .
len: 13
abundance: .
v_gene: TRBV10-3
j_gene: TRBJ1-1

CDR3aa: CASSIDRQGASGYTF
CDR3nt: TGTGCCAGTAGTATAGATCGGCAGGGGGCCTCTGGCTACACCTTC
d_gene: TRBD1
len: 15
abundance: .
v_gene: TRBV19
j_gene: TRBJ1-2

CDR3aa: CASSSRGLVASPLHF
CDR3nt: TGTGCCAGCAGCTCCAGAGGGTTGGTCGCTTCACCCCTCCACTTT
d_gene: .
len: 15
abundance: few
v_gene: TRBV7-2
j_gene: TRBJ1-6

CDR3aa: CASSAVGAGAGNTIYF
CDR3nt: TGTGCCAGCAGCGCTGTCGGGGCAGGGGCTGGAAACACCATATATTTT
d_gene: .
len: 16
abundance: .
v_gene: TRBV7-2
j_gene: TRBJ1-3

CDR3aa: CASSSQSGAYEQYF
CDR3nt: TGTGCCAGCAGCTCTCAGTCGGGCGCCTACGAGCAGTACTTC
d_gene: .
len: 14
abundance: .
v_gene: TRBV11-2
j_gene: TRBJ2-7

CDR3aa: CAIRGSAYEQYF
CDR3nt: TGTGCCATCAGGGGGAGTGCCTACGAGCAGTACTTC
d_gene: .
len: 12
abundance: few
v_gene: TRBV10-3
j_gene: TRBJ2-7

CDR3aa: CASSLIQVNSPLHF
CDR3nt: TGTGCCAGCAGCTTGATACAAGTAAATTCACCCCTCCACTTT
d_gene: .
len: 14
abundance: .
v_gene: TRBV7-8
j_gene: TRBJ1-6

CDR3aa: CSADHREDYEQYF
CDR3nt: TGCAGTGCGGACCACAGGGAGGACTACGAGCAGTACTTC
d_gene: .
len: 13
abundance: .
v_gene: TRBV20-1
j_gene: TRBJ2-7

CDR3aa: CASRPNRQGGTNQPQHF
CDR3nt: TGTGCCAGCAGGCCAAACCGGCAGGGTGGGACCAATCAGCCCCAGCATTTT
d_gene: .
len: 17
abundance: few
v_gene: TRBV6-2/TRBV6-3
j_gene: TRBJ1-5

CDR3aa: CASSLERGNQPQHF
CDR3nt: TGTGCCAGCAGCCTAGAGAGGGGTAATCAGCCCCAGCATTTT
d_gene: .
len: 14
abundance: few
v_gene: TRBV5-5
j_gene: TRBJ1-5

CDR3aa: CASSSDRASNQPQHF
CDR3nt: TGTGCCAGCAGCTCGGACAGGGCTAGCAATCAGCCCCAGCATTTT
d_gene: TRBD1
len: 15
abundance: .
v_gene: TRBV2
j_gene: TRBJ1-5

CDR3aa: CASSERGNEQFF
CDR3nt: TGTGCCAGCAGTGAACGGGGGAATGAGCAGTTCTTC
d_gene: .
len: 12
abundance: .
v_gene: TRBV6-1
j_gene: TRBJ2-1

CDR3aa: CASTGQGKSQPQHF
CDR3nt: TGTGCCAGCACGGGACAGGGGAAGAGTCAGCCCCAGCATTTT
d_gene: TRBD1
len: 14
abundance: .
v_gene: TRBV6-1
j_gene: TRBJ1-5